This record looks at one T cell receptor (beta chain) sequence and its context. Its target is unknown. The data are from a study of cytomegalovirus exposure and HLA in healthy donors. Study findings and constraints: In a later analysis, common viral pathogens appeared linked to several of the most significant clusters.

The PCR used 60 Vbeta and 13 Jbeta primers. The repertoire was sequenced with immunoSEQ multiplex PCR; TCRdb's copy has only in-frame clones and lacks some. Of roughly 240,000 clones in the sample, around 78% were seen once. Trimming cost V 0 bases and J 8 bases, with 9 bases left between them. The CDR3 is 13 residues long. Germline lookup yields CDR1 SGDLS and CDR2 YYNGEE. At sampling all donors were nominally healthy, likely with unrecorded immune exposures. The sequence was obtained from a boy under 18 in good health and CMV-seronegative. Sequencing used PBMCs. V and J are TRBV9 and TRBJ2-4; D gene unclear. DNA for the CDR3: TGTGCCAGCAGCGTAGCCGCTCCGGACATTCAGTACTTC. This translates into CASSVAAPDIQYF. Supplemented by reference TRBV9 and TRBJ2-4, the full variable domain reads DSGVTQTPKHLITATGQRVTLRCSPRSGDLSVYWYQQSLDQGLQFLIQYYNGEERAKGNILERFSAQQFPDLHSELNLSSLELGDSALYFCASSVAAPDIQYFGAGTRLSVL.